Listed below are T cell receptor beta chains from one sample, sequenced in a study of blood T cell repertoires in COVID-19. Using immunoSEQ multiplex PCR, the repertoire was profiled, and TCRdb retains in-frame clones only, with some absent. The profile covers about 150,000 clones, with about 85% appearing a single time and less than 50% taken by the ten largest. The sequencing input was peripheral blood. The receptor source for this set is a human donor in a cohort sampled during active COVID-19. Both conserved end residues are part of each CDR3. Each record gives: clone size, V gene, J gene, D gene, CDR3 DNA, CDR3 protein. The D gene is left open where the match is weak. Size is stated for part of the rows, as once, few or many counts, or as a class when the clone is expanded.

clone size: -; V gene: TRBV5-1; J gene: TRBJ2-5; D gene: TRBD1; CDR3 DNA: TGCGCCAGCAGCCTGGGACAGGGAGAAGCCCAGTACTTC; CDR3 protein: CASSLGQGEAQYF
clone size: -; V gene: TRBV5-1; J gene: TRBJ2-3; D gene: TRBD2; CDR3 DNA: TGCGCCAGCAGCTTTCGACTAGCGGGGGATGTAGATACGCAGTATTTT; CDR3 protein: CASSFRLAGDVDTQYF
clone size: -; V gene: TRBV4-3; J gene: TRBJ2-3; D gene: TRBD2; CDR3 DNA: TGCGCCAGCAGCCAAGATCGCGGTAGCGGGGGCACAGATACGCAGTATTTT; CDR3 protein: CASSQDRGSGGTDTQYF
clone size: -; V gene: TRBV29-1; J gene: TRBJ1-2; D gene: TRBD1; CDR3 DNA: TGCAGCGTTGAGGGACAGTTTCGACGGGGCTACACCTTC; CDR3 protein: CSVEGQFRRGYTF
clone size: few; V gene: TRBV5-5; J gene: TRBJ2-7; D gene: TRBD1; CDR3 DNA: TGTGCCAGCACCCAGGGGACAGGCGGGTACGAGCAGTACTTC; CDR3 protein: CASTQGTGGYEQYF
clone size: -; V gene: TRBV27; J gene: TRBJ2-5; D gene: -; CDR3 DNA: TGTGCCAGCAGCCCCAGCCCGGGGGTAATGGAGACCCAGTACTTC; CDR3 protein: CASSPSPGVMETQYF
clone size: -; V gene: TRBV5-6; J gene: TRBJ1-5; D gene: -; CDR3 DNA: TGTGCCAGCAGCCCGAAGGGGCCCTATAGCAATCAGCCCCAGCATTTT; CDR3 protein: CASSPKGPYSNQPQHF
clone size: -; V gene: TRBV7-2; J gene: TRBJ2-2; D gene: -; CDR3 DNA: TGTGCCAGCAGCTTAGAAGGAGTCACCGGGGAGCTGTTTTTT; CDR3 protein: CASSLEGVTGELFF
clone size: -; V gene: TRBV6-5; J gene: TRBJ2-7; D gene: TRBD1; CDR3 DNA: TGTGCCAGCAGTACTTCCGGGACAGGGTTCTACGAGCAGTACTTC; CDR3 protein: CASSTSGTGFYEQYF
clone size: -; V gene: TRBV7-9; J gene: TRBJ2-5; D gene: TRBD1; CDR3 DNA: TGTGCCAGCAGCCACCCACAGGGGGCCGAGGAGACCCAGTACTTC; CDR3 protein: CASSHPQGAEETQYF
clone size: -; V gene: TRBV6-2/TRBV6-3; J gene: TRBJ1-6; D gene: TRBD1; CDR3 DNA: TGTGCCAGCAGTTACTCGACAGGGGGCTCACCCCTCCACTTT; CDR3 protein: CASSYSTGGSPLHF
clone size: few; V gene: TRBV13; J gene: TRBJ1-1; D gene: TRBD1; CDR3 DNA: TGTGCCAGCAGCTCCATACAGGGGTCAATTGGGACACCCGAAGCTTTCTTT; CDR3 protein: CASSSIQGSIGTPEAFF
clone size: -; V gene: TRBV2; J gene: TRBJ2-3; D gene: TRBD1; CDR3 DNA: TGTGCCAGCACCCCCGGGACAGGGTACACAGATACGCAGTATTTT; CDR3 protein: CASTPGTGYTDTQYF
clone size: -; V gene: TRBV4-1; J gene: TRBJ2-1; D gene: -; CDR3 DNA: TGCGCCAGCAGCCAAGAGCGGAGTTACAATGAGCAGTTCTTC; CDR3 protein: CASSQERSYNEQFF
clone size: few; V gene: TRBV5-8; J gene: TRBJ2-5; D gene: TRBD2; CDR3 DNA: TGTGCCAGCAGCAAGGGACTAGCTCAGGAGACCCAGTACTTC; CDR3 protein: CASSKGLAQETQYF
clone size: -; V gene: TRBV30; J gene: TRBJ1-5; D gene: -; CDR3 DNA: TGTGCCTTAGAACTCGGCAATCAGCCCCAGCATTTT; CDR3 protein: CALELGNQPQHF